These 25 T cell receptor beta chains were sequenced from one sample in a study of T-cell reconstitution after alpha-beta-depleted transplantation in children (dated by TCRdb to the mid-2010s). Libraries were constructed by PCR. TCRdb shows the sequencer as Illumina HiSeq 2500. To normalize quantification of the TCRbeta repertoire, the TCR libraries were built with molecular barcoding that relied on unique molecular identifiers. TCRdb reworked the public reads: Q25 trimming with fastp, MiXCR clone assembly, productive beta chains retained. Here each entry gathers all rows of one CDR3 protein and keeps the most common genes and DNA. For this sample there are some 390,000 distinct CDR3 sequences; approximately 20% appear just once. 3.5% to 4% of the sample goes to the ten largest clones. Material: PBMCs from the stem cell graft donor, obtained from the stem cell graft. The receptor source for this set is a human donor who donated a stem cell graft to a child with acute myeloid leukemia.

The chain recombines TRBV10-3 with TRBJ2-7; D call uncertain. The CDR3 is made up of 13 amino acids. V was trimmed by 6 bases and J by 4 bases, leaving 13 bases between them. Germline V lookup: CDR1 ENHRY, CDR2 SYGVKD. The CDR3 DNA reads as TGTGCCATCAGCGAGCTATTACGATACGAGCAGTACTTC. Amino acids: CAISELLRYEQYF.

There are a few counts of this clonotype. The chain recombines TRBV28 with TRBJ1-1; D gene ambiguous. The germline V gene encodes CDR1 MDHEN and CDR2 SYDVKM. CDR3 length equals 13 residues. Trimming cost V 5 bases and J 4 bases, with 11 bases left between them. CDR3 in amino acids: CASSPTLLTEAFF. CDR3 bases: TGTGCCAGCAGTCCCACGCTCCTCACTGAAGCTTTCTTT.

This clonotype was counted between two and nine times. V usage is TRBV28 and J usage is TRBJ2-3, with TRBD2 identical over 8 bases. The length of the CDR3 is 19 residues. Per the germline V gene, CDR1 is MDHEN and CDR2 is SYDVKM. V was clipped by 5 bases and J by 0 bases; unmatched bases: 16. Here the CDR3 DNA reads TGTGCCAGCAGTCCCGGGCCTCGAGGTACTAGCGGCAGCACAGATACGCAGTATTTT. Its protein is CASSPGPRGTSGSTDTQYF.

This clonotype was seen only a few times. The chain combines TRBV15 with TRBJ2-7; the D gene is possibly TRBD2 (5 bases). Germline-derived CDR1 and CDR2 are LNHNV and YYDKDF (reference sequence). Trimming shortened V by 4 bases and J by 0 bases, and 13 bases separated the two germline ends. The CDR3 runs to 15 residues. The CDR3, as DNA: TGTGCCACCAGCAAGGGAGACGCGTCCTCCTACGAGCAGTACTTC. It yields the protein CATSKGDASSYEQYF.

The V call is TRBV27, the J call TRBJ2-1, with D hard to call. Germline lookup yields CDR1 MNHEY and CDR2 SMNVEV (reference sequence). CDR3 length equals 19 residues. V dropped 6 bases and J dropped 8 bases, with 32 bases sitting between them. Here the CDR3 reads CASSPLAVSPRRVTDEQFF. In nucleotides, the CDR3 is TGTGCCAGCAGCCCACTTGCCGTCTCACCCCGACGCGTCACGGATGAGCAGTTCTTC.

V gene TRBV13 combines with J gene TRBJ2-7, with TRBD2 matching 13 bases. The germline V gene has CDR1 PRHDT and CDR2 FYEKMQ (reference sequence). Trimming cost V 5 bases and J 1 base; bases outside gene matches: 5. The CDR3 has 16 amino acids. The chain's CDR3 is CASSTWTSGRSYEQYF. The CDR3 nucleotides are TGTGCCAGCAGCACCTGGACTAGCGGGAGATCCTACGAGCAGTACTTC. The full variable domain, with the rest looked up from reference TRBV13 and TRBJ2-7, is AAGVIQSPRHLIKEKRETATLKCYPIPRHDTVYWYQQGPGQDPQFLISFYEKMQSDKGSIPDRFSAQQFSDYHSELNMSSLELGDSALYFCASSTWTSGRSYEQYFGPGTRLTVT.

This sequence joins TRBV12-5 and TRBJ2-1; 8 nucleotides line up with TRBD2. Trimming took 2 bases from V and 12 from J; bases not matched to a gene: 9. CDR1 and CDR2 (germline): LGHNT, FRNRAP. CDR3 size: 14 residues. The CDR3 sequence: CASGLPGLVGGQFF. CDR3 DNA: TGTGCTAGTGGTTTGCCGGGACTAGTCGGTGGGCAGTTCTTC.

This clonotype has just a few counts. V gene TRBV5-1 combines with J gene TRBJ1-6; TRBD1 agrees at 10 bases. Trimming took 0 bases from V and 5 from J; bases not matched to a gene: 2. The CDR3 covers 16 residues. From germline, CDR1 is SGHRS and CDR2 YFSETQ. CDR3 DNA sequence: TGCGCCAGCAGCTTGGACGGGACAGGGGATAATTCACCCCTCCACTTT. Translated, it gives CASSLDGTGDNSPLHF.

A note on this clonotype: This may stem from a read error, because a much larger clone lies one nucleotide away. The conserved final phenylalanine or tryptophan is absent from the CDR3, which likely points to a read error. The chain combines TRBV20-1 with TRBJ1-1, with TRBD1 matching over 7 bases. Looked up from germline, CDR1 is DFQATT and CDR2 is SNEGSKA (reference sequence). V gave up 0 bases and J gave up 3 bases; unmatched junction bases: 7. The CDR3 is 15 residues long. CDR3 DNA sequence: TGCAGTGCTAGAGATAGACAGGGTTGGTACACTGAAGCTTTCGTT. Translating it yields CSARDRQGWYTEAFV.

CDR3 sequence reads: CASSIGTSGRGYEQYF. The CDR3 DNA follows: TGTGCCAGCAGCATTGGGACTAGCGGGAGGGGCTACGAGCAGTACTTC. The chain recombines TRBV7-2 with TRBJ2-7; 16 positions match TRBD2. CDR1 and CDR2 from the germline V gene are SGHTA and FQGNSA. The ends lost 5 bases at V and 3 bases at J; junction bases unmatched: 4. This CDR3 spans 16 amino acids. Complete variable domain (other parts from reference TRBV7-2 and TRBJ2-7): GAGVSQSPSNKVTEKGKDVELRCDPISGHTALYWYRQSLGQGLEFLIYFQGNSAPDKSGLPSDRFSAERTGGSVSTLTIQRTQQEDSAVYLCASSIGTSGRGYEQYFGPGTRLTVT.

This clonotype appeared a few times. The V call is TRBV5-1, the J call TRBJ2-1, with D possibly being TRBD1 (5 bases). V lost 3 bases, J lost 5 bases, and 15 bases lay in between. The CDR3 contains 15 residues. The germline gives CDR1 SGHRS, CDR2 YFSETQ. CDR3 nucleotide sequence: TGCGCCAGCAGCTCGCAAATCGACAGACACAATGAGCAGTTCTTC. Translating it yields CASSSQIDRHNEQFF.

This clonotype was seen more than once but under ten times. The V and J genes are TRBV20-1 and TRBJ2-1; D not resolved. V was clipped by 6 bases and J by 8 bases, with 20 bases between them. The CDR3 is 14 residues long. Germline V gene data show CDR1 as DFQATT and CDR2 as SNEGSKA (reference sequence). As DNA, the CDR3 is TGCAGTGCAGGCGCACTAAGGGTTTTCGATGAGCAGTTCTTC. Amino acid sequence: CSAGALRVFDEQFF.

In this sample, this clonotype turned up a few times. This chain uses TRBV7-2 with TRBJ2-7, with TRBD2 as a possible D gene (5 bases). CDR1 is SGHTA, CDR2 FQGNSA, per germline. The V gene lost 2 bases and the J gene lost 0 bases, with 11 bases spanning the gap. The length of the CDR3 is 15 residues. The CDR3 nucleotides are TGTGCCAGCAGCTTAATACGGGATCCCTCCTACGAGCAGTACTTC. It specifies CASSLIRDPSYEQYF.

The chain recombines TRBV29-1 with TRBJ2-2; the match to TRBD2 covers 7 bases. V lost 4 bases and J lost 7; bases outside the gene matches: 9. CDR3 length: 14 amino acids. Germline V CDR1 and CDR2: SQVTM, ANQGSEA. The CDR3 coding sequence is TGCAGCGTTGCTGGCGGGAGTGCTTTCGGGGAGCTGTTTTTT. This encodes CSVAGGSAFGELFF.

The V call is TRBV12-3 or TRBV12-4, the J call TRBJ2-5, with D possibly called TRBD1 or TRBD2 (6 bases each). With 7 bases removed from V and 5 bases from J, the gap between germline ends came to 26 bases. This CDR3 is built from 17 residues. Here the CDR3 reads CASKRGKVVQGRETQYF. Written as DNA, the CDR3 is TGTGCCAGCAAGCGCGGGAAGGTGGTACAGGGTAGGGAGACCCAGTACTTC.

This chain uses TRBV20-1 with TRBJ2-5; TRBD2 matches 16 bases. Per germline, CDR1 DFQATT and CDR2 SNEGSKA (reference sequence). The CDR3 covers 14 residues. J was trimmed by 5 bases and V by 6 bases; bases with no gene match: 3. DNA of the CDR3: TGCAGTGCCGGGACTAGCGGGAGGGGGGAGACCCAGTACTTC. As protein: CSAGTSGRGETQYF.

This clonotype was observed a single time. Given a much more abundant clone one base away, this may be a read error. The chain couples TRBV12-3 or TRBV12-4 to TRBJ2-3; D not resolved. This CDR3 has 15 amino acids. Trimming stripped 8 bases from V and 4 bases from J, with 19 bases between. CDR3 region: CASVVRAPLADTQYF. The CDR3 bases are TGTGCCAGCGTCGTCCGGGCCCCCCTCGCAGATACGCAGTATTTT.

This clonotype was picked up many times. The gene calls are TRBV29-1 and TRBJ2-6; D not resolved. Germline V gene sequence: CDR1 SQVTM, CDR2 ANQGSEA. Trimming cost V 2 bases and J 2 bases, with 19 bases left between them. The length of the CDR3 is 18 residues. CDR3 bases: TGCAGCGTTGAAATCGCCGGACCGGCCCGAACTGGGGCCAACGTCCTGACTTTC. Protein: CSVEIAGPARTGANVLTF.

This sequence joins TRBV12-3 or TRBV12-4 and TRBJ2-2; D possibly uses TRBD1 or TRBD2 (5 bases each). The CDR3 is 16 amino acids. Trimming took off 7 bases at V and 2 bases at J, with 17 bases between the two ends. DNA of the CDR3: TGTGCCAGCACCCCGGGTGGGGGAGCCAACACCGGGGAGCTGTTTTTT. This sequence encodes CASTPGGGANTGELFF.

A few counts support this clonotype. CDR3 DNA sequence: TGTGCCAGCGGGGTATCAAGGGAGGACGAGCAGTACTTC. Protein product: CASGVSREDEQYF. The V and J genes are TRBV21-1 and TRBJ2-7; TRBD2, the D gene given by the table, was not confirmed from the DNA. TRBV21-1 is designated a pseudogene. The CDR3 runs 13 residues.

The J gene is TRBJ2-2, the V gene TRBV27; TRBD2 matches 9 bases. Germline values: CDR1 MNHEY, CDR2 SMNVEV (reference sequence). The V and J ends lost 2 bases and 6 bases, in that order; junction bases with no gene match: 4. The CDR3 runs 15 residues. The CDR3 region is CASSLVAGVSGELFF. The CDR3 DNA reads TGTGCCAGCAGTTTAGTAGCGGGAGTTTCCGGGGAGCTGTTTTTT.

This clonotype was observed many times. The gene calls are TRBV29-1 and TRBJ2-7; TRBD1 is a possible D gene (6 bases). Germline CDR1 is SQVTM and CDR2 is ANQGSEA. This CDR3 has 13 residues. Trimming stripped 4 bases from V and 2 bases from J, with 12 bases between. The CDR3 loop reads CSVARGSTYEQYF. The CDR3 nucleotides are TGCAGCGTTGCCAGGGGTAGTACCTACGAGCAGTACTTC.

This clonotype occurred many times. At one end the junction does not follow the germline gene, possibly because of a read error. The rearrangement links TRBV25-1 to TRBJ2-1; D remains ambiguous. The CDR3 is 13 residues long. In germline, CDR1 is MGHDK, CDR2 SYGVNS. CDR3 in DNA: TGTGCCAGCAGTGAACGCTCCGACAATGAGCAGTTCTTC. Protein product: CASSERSDNEQFF.

V usage is TRBV5-1 and J usage is TRBJ2-1, with D possibly TRBD2 on 5 matching bases. V dropped 4 bases and J dropped 5 bases, with 16 bases sitting between them. Germline V lookup: CDR1 SGHRS, CDR2 YFSETQ. The CDR3 loop spans 15 amino acids. The CDR3 nucleotides read TGCGCCAGCAGCCCCCTACTAGGTGCAAACAATGAGCAGTTCTTC. This encodes CASSPLLGANNEQFF.

This clonotype was counted between two and nine times. This chain links TRBV6-2 or TRBV6-3 with TRBJ2-6, with TRBD1 identical over 7 bases. V was clipped by 6 bases and J by 4 bases; unmatched bases: 3. The CDR3 sequence is 14 residues long. Germline assignment: CDR1 MNHEY and CDR2 SVGEGT. CDR3 bases: TGTGCCAGCAGCACAGGGGCCGGGGCCAACGTCCTGACTTTC. It specifies CASSTGAGANVLTF.